This T cell receptor (beta chain) was identified in a study of tumor-infiltrating lymphocytes in primary liver carcinoma. Study summary: Stage T1-T3 N0M0 and a size of roughly 4.2 to 10 cm characterized the tumors.

Regarding the study as a whole: Significantly greater top-250-clone fractions characterized tumors relative to blood (p = 0.039).

A primer matching the constant region was used to make TCR beta cDNA from around 550 ng of total RNA. Slightly modified ARM-PCR served as the procedure for the TCR beta libraries. These libraries came from three rounds of nested multiplex PCR. Forward primers for TRBV1-TRBV30 and a C-beta reverse primer served the first two PCR rounds, at 10 cycles each. TCRdb re-derived calls from the multiplex PCR reads in MiXCR, one entry per CDR3 protein. Of fewer than 80,000 distinct CDR3 sequences listed, approximately 62% were seen once; the top ten hold about 25%. Without any cell sorting, about 18-30 mg of bulk tissue yielded co-extracted RNA and DNA. Surgeons treated the primary liver carcinoma of the patients by surgical resection. Patients in the cohort were treatment-naive and living with chronic HBV infection. In this sample, this clonotype turned up a few times. What it binds is not known. The ends lost 6 bases at V and 10 bases at J; junction bases unmatched: 14. CDR3 length: 14 residues. Germline V gene lookup returns CDR1 MDHEN and CDR2 SYDVKM.

This TCR came from a man in his forties with primary liver carcinoma and hepatitis B virus infection. The chain joins TRBV28 to TRBJ2-7; TRBD2 aligns across 8 bases. The sample was tumor-adjacent normal liver tissue. Here the CDR3 DNA reads TGTGCCAGCAGGGCGGGAGGCAGCTTACGAGTTCAGTACTTC. This encodes CASRAGGSLRVQYF.